These 18 T cell receptor beta chains were sequenced from one sample in a study of cytomegalovirus exposure and HLA in healthy donors. PCR was performed using 60 Vbeta and 13 Jbeta primers. Assay: immunoSEQ multiplex PCR; the TCRdb copy retains only in-frame clones and omits some. Of under 200,000 clones in the sample, about 79% were seen once. The sequenced sample consisted of PBMCs. Receptors originate from a female donor in good health and CMV-seronegative.

Concerning this clone itself: One junction end does not reproduce the germline sequence, and a read error may be involved. The identical CDR3 is also encoded by other nucleotide sequences in the sample. The gene calls are TRBV18 and TRBJ2-5; TRBD1 matches 7 bases. CDR3 length: 15 amino acids. Per germline, CDR1 KGHSH and CDR2 LQKENI. CDR3 in amino acids: CASSPSTGSGETQYF. CDR3 in DNA: TGCGCCAGCTCACCCTCGACAGGGAGTGGAGAGACCCAGTACTTC.

The count of this clone is one. The rearrangement joins TRBV25-1 to TRBJ2-1; 13 bases align to TRBD2. The CDR3 sequence is 17 residues long. CDR1 and CDR2 from the germline V gene are MGHDK and SYGVNS. The junction had 7 bases not matched to a gene; V was cut back by 1 base and J by 7 bases. The CDR3 nucleotides read TGTGCCAGCAGTGAATTCTTCCCGGGACTAGCGGGAAATGAGCAGTTCTTC. Its translation: CASSEFFPGLAGNEQFF. Looking up the rest from reference TRBV25-1 and TRBJ2-1 gives the full variable domain: EADIYQTPRYLVIGTGKKITLECSQTMGHDKMYWYQQDPGMELHLIHYSYGVNSTEKGDLSSESTVSRIRTEHFPLTLESARPSHTSQYLCASSEFFPGLAGNEQFFGPGTRLTVL.

This clone came up once. The chain links TRBV21-1 to TRBJ2-1; the D call TRBD1 from the table was never checked on the DNA. TRBV21-1 is termed a pseudogene. The CDR3 is made up of 16 amino acids. CDR3 sequence: CASSKEETTNDNEQFF. As DNA, the CDR3 is TGTGCCAGCAGCAAAGAAGAGACAACGAACGACAATGAGCAGTTCTTC.

The chain uses TRBV18 and TRBJ1-2; the D gene is possibly TRBD1 (6 bases). V gave up 2 bases and J gave up 0 bases, with 10 bases separating them. CDR1 is KGHSH, CDR2 LQKENI, per germline. The CDR3 consists of 15 residues. The CDR3 reads CASSPGGRSNYGYTF. The DNA for the CDR3 is TGTGCCAGCTCACCAGGGGGCAGATCTAACTATGGCTACACCTTC.

This clone turned up a few times. The gene calls are TRBV30 and TRBJ1-6, with TRBD1 as a possible D gene (5 bases). CDR1 and CDR2 from the germline V gene are GTSNPN and SVGIG (reference sequence). This CDR3 spans 14 amino acids. Trimming removed 0 bases from V and 7 bases from J, with 10 bases in between. CDR3 protein: CAWSVTVTNSPLHF. CDR3 sequence (DNA): TGTGCCTGGAGTGTGACAGTTACCAATTCACCCCTCCACTTT.

The rearrangement joins TRBV7-9 to TRBJ2-3; 7 bases match TRBD1. J gave up 0 bases and V 4 bases, and 4 bases lay outside the gene matches. CDR1 is SEHNR, CDR2 FQNEAQ, per germline (reference sequence). The CDR3 is 15 residues long. Here the CDR3 DNA reads TGTGCCAGCAGCTCGGGACAGTCTAGCACAGATACGCAGTATTTT. Translation gives CASSSGQSSTDTQYF.

This clone was counted a few times. At one of its ends the junction is not consistent with the germline gene, which may arise from a read error. This chain joins TRBV4-1 and TRBJ2-6; 9 bases fit TRBD1. This CDR3 contains 19 residues. CDR1 and CDR2 (germline): MGHRA, YSYEKL. CDR3 bases: TGCGCCAGCAGCCAGCCGACAGGGGGGGTTTTGGCTGGGGCCAACGGCCTGACTTTC. It specifies CASSQPTGGVLAGANGLTF.

V and J are TRBV6-5 and TRBJ2-1; TRBD1 matches 7 bases. Germline values: CDR1 MNHEY, CDR2 SVGAGI. The CDR3 loop spans 14 amino acids. J was trimmed by 10 bases and V by 0 bases; bases with no gene match: 6. As DNA, the CDR3 is TGTGCCAGCAGTTACTCGATGAGGGGGCTGGAGCAGTTCTTC. Encoded protein: CASSYSMRGLEQFF.

The chain uses TRBV11-3 and TRBJ1-3; 9 nucleotides match TRBD1. CDR1 and CDR2 from the germline V gene are SGHNT and YENEEA. CDR3 size: 16 residues. J gave up 3 bases and V 6 bases, and 9 bases lay outside the gene matches. In nucleotides, the CDR3 is TGTGCCAGCAGAGGGGAACAGGGGGCGCGTGGAAACACCATATATTTT. Encoded protein: CASRGEQGARGNTIYF. The variable domain in full, with the rest retrieved from reference TRBV11-3 and TRBJ1-3, is EAGVVQSPRYKIIEKKQPVAFWCNPISGHNTLYWYLQNLGQGPELLIRYENEEAVDDSQLPKDRFSAERLKGVDSTLKIQPAELGDSAVYLCASRGEQGARGNTIYFGEGSWLTVV.

The gene calls are TRBV18 and TRBJ2-1, with D possibly matching TRBD1 (5 bases). The CDR3 loop spans 14 amino acids. Trimming pared 0 bases from V and 7 bases from J, leaving 10 bases between. Germline-derived CDR1 and CDR2 are KGHSH and LQKENI. CDR3 in amino acids: CASSPPPGRNEQFF. CDR3 coding DNA: TGTGCCAGCTCACCACCGCCAGGGCGAAATGAGCAGTTCTTC.

This chain joins TRBV10-3 and TRBJ2-3, with 7 bases that match TRBD2. J was trimmed by 2 bases and V by 6 bases; bases with no gene match: 5. Per germline, CDR1 ENHRY and CDR2 SYGVKD. This CDR3 spans 14 amino acids. The CDR3 bases are TGTGCCATCAGCCGACTAGCTTACACAGATACGCAGTATTTT. Translation: CAISRLAYTDTQYF.

J is TRBJ2-7 and V is TRBV6-5, with 9 bases matching TRBD1. This CDR3 has 15 residues. CDR1 MNHEY and CDR2 SVGAGI come from the germline V gene. The trim removed 4 bases at V and 6 bases at J, leaving 10 bases unmatched. The CDR3 nucleotides are TGTGCCAGCAGTTCGACGGGACAGGGAAAGCGCGAGCAGTACTTC. Amino acid sequence: CASSSTGQGKREQYF.

This chain joins TRBV7-9 and TRBJ1-4, with unresolved D. This CDR3 region has 14 residues. The V gene lost 0 bases and the J gene lost 3 bases, with 5 bases spanning the gap. The germline V gene encodes CDR1 SEHNR and CDR2 FQNEAQ (reference sequence). The CDR3 here is CASSLATPNEKLFF. As DNA, the CDR3 is TGTGCCAGCAGCTTAGCGACACCTAATGAAAAACTGTTTTTT.

Comment on this clone: At one end the junction does not follow the germline gene, possibly because of a read error. Written as DNA, the CDR3 is TGTGCCAGCAGTTTATTAGGGGGAAACTCTGGGGCCAACGGCCTGACTTTC. This encodes CASSLLGGNSGANGLTF. The rearrangement uses TRBV28 and TRBJ2-6; possible D gene TRBD1, 6 bases. This CDR3 spans 17 amino acids. CDR1 is MDHEN and CDR2 is SYDVKM in the germline V gene. The full variable domain, completed using reference TRBV28 and TRBJ2-6, is DVKVTQSSRYLVKRTGEKVFLECVQDMDHENMFWYRQDPGLGLRLIYFSYDVKMKEKGDIPEGYSVSREKKERFSLILESASTNQTSMYLCASSLLGGNSGANGLTFGAGSRLTVL.

The gene calls are TRBV7-2 and TRBJ1-1; 8 bases map to TRBD1. Germline lookup yields CDR1 SGHTA and CDR2 FQGNSA. J was trimmed by 9 bases and V by 6 bases; bases with no gene match: 6. The CDR3 contains 12 residues. CDR3 nucleotide sequence: TGTGCCAGCAGACGCGGACAGGGACAAGCTTTCTTT. Translating it yields CASRRGQGQAFF. The full variable domain, with the rest looked up from reference TRBV7-2 and TRBJ1-1, is GAGVSQSPSNKVTEKGKDVELRCDPISGHTALYWYRQSLGQGLEFLIYFQGNSAPDKSGLPSDRFSAERTGGSVSTLTIQRTQQEDSAVYLCASRRGQGQAFFGQGTRLTVV.

V gene TRBV5-1 combines with J gene TRBJ2-7; 8 positions match TRBD1. There are 14 residues in the CDR3. J lost 4 bases, V lost 4 bases, and 7 bases had no gene match. CDR1 is SGHRS and CDR2 is YFSETQ in the germline V gene. The CDR3, as DNA: TGCGCCAGCAGCCCACTGGGACAGGAGTACGAGCAGTACTTC. Translated, it gives CASSPLGQEYEQYF.

This clone was seen more than once but under ten times. A junction boundary mismatches the germline segment, possibly from a read error. V and J are TRBV11-2 and TRBJ2-7; 8 bases agree with TRBD2. This CDR3 has 14 amino acids. Germline V gene lookup returns CDR1 SGHAT and CDR2 FQNNGV. CDR3 DNA: TGTGCCAGCAGGTCTTTGGCGGGGGGTTACGGGCAGTACTTC. Protein: CASRSLAGGYGQYF.

The V and J genes are TRBV4-3 and TRBJ1-2, with D possibly TRBD1 on 5 matching bases. V lost 1 base, J lost 3 bases, and 12 bases lay in between. The CDR3 totals 15 residues. Per the germline V gene, CDR1 is LGHNA and CDR2 is YSLEER. The DNA of the CDR3 is TGCGCCAGCAGCCAAGGCGGGGGGGACGACTATGGCTACACCTTC. Translation gives CASSQGGGDDYGYTF.